A selection of T cell receptor beta chains follows, all from one sample in a study of cytomegalovirus exposure and HLA in healthy donors. The protocol was immunoSEQ multiplex PCR, while the TCRdb copy is restricted to in-frame clones and leaves out a portion. The sample has around 250,000 clones, about 92% seen once. The sample was PBMCs. Every receptor here comes from a woman aged 30 to 39 in good health and CMV-seronegative. Each CDR3 is given with its conserved first and last residue. D genes are given only for firm matches. Size is omitted from some rows. Given values are once, few, many or a class for expanded clones.

j_call d_call v_call clone_size cdr3_nt cdr3_aa
TRBJ2-5 TRBD2 TRBV7-9 - TGTGCCAGCAGCTTAGGCATAGCGGGAGTGAAAGAGACCCAGTACTTC CASSLGIAGVKETQYF
TRBJ1-2 - TRBV29-1 - TGCAGCGTCCCCGGGCGGGAAGGACCTAACTATGGCTACACCTTC CSVPGREGPNYGYTF
TRBJ2-1 - TRBV6-1 - TGTGCCAGCACGTCAGGGTCCAGATTCTACAATGAGCAGTTCTTC CASTSGSRFYNEQFF
TRBJ2-3 - TRBV6-6 - TGTGCCAGCAGTAACCCTCAGGGGTCAGGCACAGATACGCAGTATTTT CASSNPQGSGTDTQYF
TRBJ1-2 - TRBV15 - TGTGCCACCAGCACTCACACGACCCCTAACTATGGCTACACCTTC CATSTHTTPNYGYTF
TRBJ2-5 - TRBV6-5 - TGTGCCAGCAGTTACTCGGGCAGGGGAGGGACCCAGTACTTC CASSYSGRGGTQYF
TRBJ2-7 - TRBV19 - TGTGCCAGTAGTAACGGGCGCGAGCAGTACTTC CASSNGREQYF
TRBJ1-4 - TRBV10-2 - TGCGCCAGCAGGGGAAGGACAACCGAAAAACTGTTTTTT CASRGRTTEKLFF
TRBJ1-5 - TRBV7-2 - TGTGCCAGCAGTCAAAGGGGTAATCAGCCCCAGCATTTT CASSQRGNQPQHF
TRBJ1-1 - TRBV19 - TGTGCCAGTAGTATAAGCAGCATGAACACTGAAGCTTTCTTT CASSISSMNTEAFF
TRBJ2-1 TRBD2 TRBV6-5 - TGTGCCAGCAGTTACCAGGGAGGGTGGAATGAGCAGTTCTTC CASSYQGGWNEQFF
TRBJ2-3 - TRBV5-1 - TGCGCCAGCGCAGGGGCCCTCACAGATACGCAGTATTTT CASAGALTDTQYF
TRBJ2-1 - TRBV11-3 - TGTGCCAGCAGCCCACAGGGCGGGAGTGGCAATGAGCAGTTCTTC CASSPQGGSGNEQFF
TRBJ2-5 - TRBV6-6 - TGTGCCAGCGTCCTACAGGGGAGGGAGACCCAGTACTTC CASVLQGRETQYF
TRBJ2-7 TRBD2 TRBV28 - TGTGCCAGCAGTTTATCGGGCGGGGGGATTCCCTACGAGCAGTACTTC CASSLSGGGIPYEQYF
TRBJ2-5 - TRBV7-2 - TGTGCCAGCAGCTTCCCGCAAGAGACCCAGTACTTC CASSFPQETQYF
TRBJ1-1 TRBD1 TRBV7-2 - TGTGCCAGCAGCGCGGGGACAGGCAACACTGAAGCTTTCTTT CASSAGTGNTEAFF
TRBJ1-3 - TRBV6-5 - TGTGCCAGCAGCCAGGGACAATGGGCGGACACCATATATTTT CASSQGQWADTIYF
TRBJ2-7 - TRBV5-1 once TGCGCCAGCAGTGAGACAGGTCCCTACGAGCAGTACTTC CASSETGPYEQYF
TRBJ2-1 - TRBV13 once TGTGCCAGCAGCCCACGGGAGAAGGTCGAGCAGTTCTTC CASSPREKVEQFF